This T cell receptor (beta chain) was sequenced for a study of CXCR3-negative and CXCR3-positive naive CD8 T cells. Findings and limits, study-wide: Comparably high diversity marked both naive subsets, whereas memory CD8+ cells had much lower diversity. Naive CXCR3-positive and CXCR3-negative cells shared TRBV-TRBJ usage; memory cells diverged.

A note on this clonotype: Its antigen is unknown.

The libraries of TRB cDNA were prepared using 5' RACE with UMI labels. TCRdb reprocessed the 5' RACE reads, keeping one entry per CDR3 protein, no DNA. The listing records just under 45,000 distinct CDR3 sequences. Investigators sorted each CD8+ T cell subset in triplicate, taking over 250,000 cells each time. This sequence was found in a human donor in good health. Some clones in this sample may be carry-over from other donors' samples. Sequencing used memory CD8+ T cells from blood.

CDR3 amino acids: CSARDRVGSVYEQYF. V is TRBV20-1 and J is TRBJ2-7; TCRdb's D call of TRBD2 is untestable without DNA. CDR3 length: 15 residues. Germline V CDR1 and CDR2: DFQATT, SNEGSKA (reference sequence).